These T cell receptor beta chains were read from a single sample in a study of cytomegalovirus exposure and HLA in healthy donors. Some clones are missing from TCRdb's copy, which holds only in-frame ones; the method was immunoSEQ multiplex PCR. The sample yields more than 100,000 clones, 80% seen once. Material: PBMCs. The receptors were sampled from a man in his forties in good health and CMV-seronegative. Both conserved end residues are part of each CDR3. A D gene is named only where the DNA matches it firmly. Some rows have no size entry. The others give once, few or many, or a class for an expanded clone.

>-|few|TRBV2|TRBJ2-6
TGTGCCAGCATTATTAGGGGAACCAGCTCTGGGGCCAACGTCCTGACTTTC
CASIIRGTSSGANVLTF
>-|few|TRBV15|TRBJ2-7
TGTGCCACCAGCAGAGTGGTCGGGGGTGGCTACGAGCAGTACTTC
CATSRVVGGGYEQYF
>-|-|TRBV4-2|TRBJ2-6
TGTGCCAGCAGCCACACCCTTGGAGGAGGGGCCAACGTCCTGACTTTC
CASSHTLGGGANVLTF
>-|-|TRBV2|TRBJ2-5
TGTGCCAGCAGTCCACAGACGGAGACCCAGTACTTC
CASSPQTETQYF
>TRBD2|-|TRBV7-2|TRBJ2-1
TGTGCCAGCAGCTTAGGGGGGGGGACCGAGCAGTTCTTC
CASSLGGGTEQFF
>TRBD2|-|TRBV4-2|TRBJ2-3
TGTGCCAGCAGCCAAGAGGTAGCGGGGGGGTTCTTGGATACGCAGTATTTT
CASSQEVAGGFLDTQYF
>TRBD2|-|TRBV6-5|TRBJ2-1
TGTGCCAGCAGCCCCGGGGGGGGAAGGAATGAGCAGTTCTTC
CASSPGGGRNEQFF
>TRBD1|once|TRBV19|TRBJ1-4
TGTGCCAGTAAAGGGACAGCAACTAATGAAAAACTGTTTTTT
CASKGTATNEKLFF
>TRBD1|-|TRBV13|TRBJ1-1
TGTGCCAGCAGCATGACAGGGGGCTTGACTGAAGCTTTCTTT
CASSMTGGLTEAFF
>-|few|TRBV5-4|TRBJ2-7
TGTGCCAGCAGCCCGCACGCGGGCCTGGACGAGCAGTACTTC
CASSPHAGLDEQYF
>-|-|TRBV5-6|TRBJ2-1
TGTGCCAGCAGCTTCGGTGTGCACTTACGGGATGGTGAGCAGTTCTTC
CASSFGVHLRDGEQFF